Reported below is one TCR beta chain. The antigen is undetermined. This sample is part of a study of cytomegalovirus exposure and HLA in healthy donors. General observations from the study: Confirmation in vitro established that a few CMV-associated chains were specific for CMV antigens. Diagnosis of cytomegalovirus status made by the classifier reportedly showed high specificity and sensitivity. In the analysis, some V segments, TRBV6-2 and TRBV6-3 included, were excluded as indistinguishable. Researchers reported in a later analysis that a missense DCLRE1C variant was tied to TCR beta V- and J-gene trimming.

V lost 3 bases, J lost 9 bases, and 18 bases lay in between. CDR1 is KGHSH and CDR2 is LQKENI in the germline V gene. CDR3 size: 16 residues. The PCR made use of 60 Vbeta and 13 Jbeta primers. Method: immunoSEQ multiplex PCR; TCRdb's copy keeps in-frame clones and lacks some. Here the sample spans about 170,000 clones, about 85% being singletons. This chain connects TRBV18 to TRBJ1-6, with D tentatively TRBD1 (6 bases). The clonotype comes from a boy aged 2 to 10 in good health and CMV-seronegative. The sample consisted of PBMCs. CDR3 bases: TGTGCCAGCTCACCCGAAACAGGGCTCGGGATTTCACCCCTCCACTTT. It is translated as CASSPETGLGISPLHF.